This T cell receptor (beta chain) derives from a study of shared clonotypes between healthy human individuals. The study's findings and limits: Researchers sampled only blood; tissue repertoires likely differ. Some naive CD4 clonotypes, roughly 5%, turned up in common across several donors.

Looked up from germline, CDR1 is SGDLS and CDR2 is YYNGEE. The CDR3 consists of 14 residues. Trimming took 7 bases from V and 5 from J, leaving 16 bases between them. Sequenced by immunoSEQ multiplex PCR; TCRdb stores in-frame clones only, minus some. The data contain about 2 million clones, roughly 94% of them singletons. As regards this clone: Its antigen is still unknown.

Terminally differentiated effector memory CD45RA+ cells were excluded from the naive CD8 cells, which were CD45RO-negative and positively selected for CCR7. This clonotype was obtained from a man aged 18-30 years in good health. The chain is built from TRBV9 and TRBJ2-1; perhaps TRBD2 as D (5 bases). Specimen: naive CD8+ T cells sorted from blood. The CDR3 DNA is TGTGCCAGCTCTCCCAGCGGAAAAGACAATGAGCAGTTCTTC. Protein sequence: CASSPSGKDNEQFF.